Following are 6 T cell receptor beta chains from one sample sequenced in a study of Ad26.COV2.S vaccination and SARS-CoV-2 variants. As to treatment: some 19 received Ad26.COV2.S at low or high dose, single or two shots; about 5 received placebo; per-sample allocation not given. Collection of samples fell on day 63 after the first vaccine or placebo injection. Profiled with immunoSEQ multiplex PCR; TCRdb holds only in-frame clones, not every one. Among about 420,000 clones listed, roughly 88% were seen once. The sequences come from peripheral blood, collected in a trial of Ad26.COV2.S vaccine versus placebo. The receptor source for this set is a person aged 18-60 years who received the Ad26.COV2.S COVID-19 vaccine or a placebo.

With respect to this clone: Other DNA sequences of this sample code for an identical CDR3. The gene calls are TRBV6-5 and TRBJ2-7, with D perhaps given as TRBD1 or TRBD2 (5 bases each). Trimming removed 5 bases from V and 3 bases from J, with 8 bases in between. In germline, CDR1 is MNHEY, CDR2 SVGAGI. The length of the CDR3 is 12 residues. For the CDR3, the DNA is TGTGCCAGCAGTCGGGACGGCTACGAGCAGTACTTC. Residues: CASSRDGYEQYF.

In its sample, this clone was seen once. The rearrangement uses TRBV2 and TRBJ2-7; 7 bases agree with TRBD2. The V segment lost 6 bases and the J segment 1 base; nucleotides outside the gene matches: 6. The germline gives CDR1 SNHLY, CDR2 FYNNEI. This CDR3 region has 14 residues. The CDR3 is CASRIRGVSYEQYF. For the CDR3, the DNA is TGTGCCAGCAGAATACGGGGGGTTTCCTACGAGCAGTACTTC.

This chain links TRBV4-2 with TRBJ2-7, with TRBD1 matching over 10 bases. The CDR3 is 14 residues long. The junction had 3 bases not matched to a gene; V was cut back by 1 base and J by 6 bases. The germline CDR1 and CDR2 sequences are LGHNA and YNFKEQ. The CDR3 DNA reads TGTGCCAGCAGCCAAGGACAGGGGGCGCGCGAGCAGTACTTC. It translates to CASSQGQGAREQYF.

This clone was recorded a few times. V usage is TRBV23-1 and J usage is TRBJ1-1; 7 bases fit TRBD1. TRBV23-1 is marked as an open reading frame, function uncertain. Trimming removed 6 bases from V and 2 bases from J; junction bases left unmatched: 9. The CDR3 runs 15 residues. The CDR3 sequence is CASRRKGAFNTEAFF. CDR3 nucleotides: TGCGCCAGCAGGAGAAAGGGGGCATTTAACACTGAAGCTTTCTTT.

This chain joins TRBV4-3 and TRBJ2-7; 8 bases map to TRBD1. The V segment lost 1 base and the J segment 4 bases; nucleotides outside the gene matches: 6. The CDR3 totals 15 residues. The germline V gene encodes CDR1 LGHNA and CDR2 YSLEER. CDR3 sequence: CASSQAGTGEYEQYF. DNA for the CDR3: TGCGCCAGCAGCCAAGCCGGGACAGGAGAGTACGAGCAGTACTTC.

In DNA form, the CDR3 reads TGTGCCAGCTCGGACAGGGTCTACAATGAGCAGTTCTTC. It encodes CASSDRVYNEQFF. The rearrangement links TRBV7-8 to TRBJ2-1; 8 bases align to TRBD1. CDR1 is SGHVS, CDR2 FQNEAQ, per germline. Trimming removed 8 bases from V and 3 bases from J; junction bases left unmatched: 3. CDR3 length: 13 amino acids.